Each of the 29 T cell receptor beta chains below was sequenced from the same sample in a study of T cell clusters in autoimmune cytopenias. One tube held mixed TRB-A and TRB-B primer pools for touch-down PCR. Using the multiplex PCR reads, TCRdb records one entry per CDR3 protein without DNA. The table lists 2,000 to 2,500 distinct CDR3 sequences, with around 72% in the top ten. TRB was amplified from approximately 230 ng of peripheral blood genomic DNA per sample. The sample consisted of peripheral blood. The receptors come from a human donor with an autoimmune cytopenia or autoimmune hepatitis (not recorded which).

CDR3 loop: CASSFNRGFTEAFF. The V call is TRBV5-4, the J call TRBJ1-1; there is no DNA to check the TCRdb D call of TRBD1. Germline-derived CDR1 and CDR2 are SGHNT and YYREEE (reference sequence). The CDR3 is 14 residues long.

In terms of frequency, this clonotype is medium-sized. The rearrangement joins TRBV20-1 to TRBJ1-2; without DNA, the TCRdb call of TRBD1 cannot be checked. There are 13 residues in the CDR3. Per the germline V gene, CDR1 is DFQATT and CDR2 is SNEGSKA (reference sequence). This chain's CDR3 is CSARVGTAYGYTF.

The rearrangement joins TRBV20-1 to TRBJ2-5; TCRdb's assignment of TRBD2 cannot be checked, as there is no DNA. CDR1 and CDR2 from the germline V gene are DFQATT and SNEGSKA (reference sequence). The CDR3 has 15 amino acids. The CDR3: CSADTASGGSETQYF.

V is TRBV18 and J is TRBJ2-6; no DNA is available, so the TRBD1 call from TCRdb remains unchecked. The germline V gene has CDR1 KGHSH and CDR2 LQKENI. The CDR3 sequence is 17 residues long. The CDR3 reads CASSARTGNSGANVLTF. Complete variable domain (other parts from reference TRBV18 and TRBJ2-6): NAGVMQNPRHLVRRRGQEARLRCSPMKGHSHVYWYRQLPEEGLKFMVYLQKENIIDESGMPKERFSAEFPKEGPSILRIQQVVRGDSAAYFCASSARTGNSGANVLTFGAGSRLTVL.

By frequency, this clonotype is medium-sized (0.01 to 0.1%). The rearrangement links TRBV19 to TRBJ2-7. Germline CDR1 and CDR2: LNHDA and SQIVND (reference sequence). The CDR3 is 14 amino acids. This CDR3 reads CASRRTASPYEQYF. Variable domain in full (rest from reference TRBV19 and TRBJ2-7): DGGITQSPKYLFRKEGQNVTLSCEQNLNHDAMYWYRQDPGQGLRLIYYSQIVNDFQKGDIAEGYSVSREKKESFPLTVTSAQKNPTAFYLCASRRTASPYEQYFGPGTRLTVT.

The chain has TRBV6-6 and TRBJ2-7. The CDR3 is 12 residues long. Germline CDR1 is MNHNY and CDR2 is SVGAGI (reference sequence). CDR3 residues: CASSLSSYEQYF.

This rearrangement joins TRBV5-1 to TRBJ1-1; TCRdb picks TRBD1, but there is no DNA to check that call. Germline V gene data show CDR1 as SGHRS and CDR2 as YFSETQ. This CDR3 spans 15 amino acids. CDR3 in amino acids: CASSGTGTRNTEAFF.

CDR3 sequence reads: CASRGEIPEAFF. V is TRBV2 and J is TRBJ1-1; TCRdb proposes TRBD1, but this gene call is untestable without DNA. There are 12 residues in the CDR3. Germline-derived CDR1 and CDR2 are SNHLY and FYNNEI.

The rearrangement uses TRBV28 and TRBJ2-1; TCRdb's D gene call, TRBD1, goes unchecked for lack of DNA. The CDR3 consists of 15 residues. Per the germline V gene, CDR1 is MDHEN and CDR2 is SYDVKM. CDR3 in amino acids: CASSLPGQAYNEQFF.

By frequency, this clonotype registers medium-sized. This rearrangement joins TRBV6-5 to TRBJ1-1. Germline V CDR1 and CDR2: MNHEY, SVGAGI. The CDR3 has 14 amino acids. CDR3 region: CASSDRVMNTEAFF.

V is TRBV7-9 and J is TRBJ2-5; TCRdb proposes TRBD1, but this gene call is untestable without DNA. Germline assignment: CDR1 SEHNR and CDR2 FQNEAQ (reference sequence). The CDR3 covers 15 residues. CDR3 protein: CASSLMTGVMVTQYF.

The chain employs TRBV5-1 and TRBJ2-1; the TCRdb D gene call, TRBD2, has no DNA to confirm it. Germline CDR1 SGHRS, CDR2 YFSETQ. The CDR3 length is 15 residues. This chain's CDR3 is CASSREGGSYNEQLF.

The J gene is TRBJ1-2, the V gene TRBV20-1. CDR3 size: 16 residues. In germline, CDR1 is DFQATT, CDR2 SNEGSKA (reference sequence). CDR3 region: CSASGGEDRRWGGYTF.

Frequency places this clonotype as medium-sized. The chain has TRBV12-3 or TRBV12-4 and TRBJ1-1; TCRdb selects TRBD1, and the lack of DNA leaves this call unchecked. The CDR3 has 15 amino acids. This CDR3 reads CASSPMTGAATEAFF.

J is TRBJ1-1 and V is TRBV20-1. The CDR3 spans 15 residues. From germline, CDR1 is DFQATT and CDR2 SNEGSKA (reference sequence). Here the CDR3 reads CSASMGRASGTEAFF.

V is TRBV20-1 and J is TRBJ2-3. CDR3 length: 13 residues. Germline V gives CDR1 DFQATT, CDR2 SNEGSKA (reference sequence). The CDR3 spells CSARDEGPDTQYF.

The chain carries TRBV6-5 and TRBJ1-4. Germline assignment: CDR1 MNHEY and CDR2 SVGAGI. This CDR3 is built from 15 residues. CDR3 residues: CASSYGRATNEKLFF.

The rearrangement joins TRBV20-1 to TRBJ2-3; lacking DNA, the TRBD1 call made by TCRdb goes unchecked. The CDR3 spans 14 residues. Per the germline V gene, CDR1 is DFQATT and CDR2 is SNEGSKA (reference sequence). The CDR3 sequence is CSATGTGGSYTQYF.

CDR3: CSARAGGRNQPQHF. The J gene is TRBJ1-5, the V gene TRBV20-1; as DNA is missing, the TRBD1 call by TCRdb cannot be tested. Germline loops: CDR1 DFQATT, CDR2 SNEGSKA (reference sequence). This CDR3 comprises 14 residues.

The chain uses TRBV24-1 and TRBJ2-3; the TCRdb call, TRBD1, lacks DNA for checking. The CDR3 extends over 13 amino acids. Germline CDR1 is KGHDR and CDR2 is SFDVKD. The CDR3 region is CATAVTEGHTQYF.

This sequence joins TRBV6-5 and TRBJ1-2; TCRdb picks TRBD1, but there is no DNA to check that call. CDR1 is MNHEY, CDR2 SVGAGI, per germline. CDR3 size: 15 residues. Here the CDR3 reads CASSSGTGANYGYTF.

V and J are TRBV6-2 or TRBV6-3 and TRBJ1-1. The length of the CDR3 is 15 residues. Germline V CDR1 and CDR2: MNHEY, SVGEGT. CDR3 sequence reads: CASTHRGGEGTEAFF.

The chain links TRBV6-2 or TRBV6-3 to TRBJ1-3. Germline-derived CDR1 and CDR2 are MNHEY and SVGEGT. The CDR3 is 15 amino acids. CDR3 in amino acids: CASSYNAVSGNTIYF.

The rearrangement joins TRBV14 to TRBJ2-7; TCRdb proposes TRBD2, but this gene call is untestable without DNA. The CDR3 is 14 residues long. Germline assignment: CDR1 SGHDN and CDR2 FVKESK. The CDR3 reads CASSQVAGAYEQYF.

The genes are TRBV6-6 and TRBJ2-2; TCRdb calls TRBD2, which cannot be checked without DNA. Germline V CDR1 and CDR2: MNHNY, SVGAGI (reference sequence). The CDR3 is made up of 16 amino acids. The CDR3 region is CASSYGEGSGTGELFF.

The J gene is TRBJ2-5, the V gene TRBV10-3. The CDR3 is 14 residues long. Germline CDR1 is ENHRY and CDR2 is SYGVKD. Here the CDR3 reads CAISEAGVQETQYF.

The chain has TRBV6-5 and TRBJ2-2. Germline V gene lookup returns CDR1 MNHEY and CDR2 SVGAGI. The CDR3 totals 14 residues. CDR3 loop: CASSPKLHTGELFF.

The chain employs TRBV20-1 and TRBJ2-1; TCRdb picks TRBD2, but there is no DNA to check that call. The CDR3 covers 14 residues. Germline V gene sequence: CDR1 DFQATT, CDR2 SNEGSKA (reference sequence). The CDR3 sequence: CSARNLAGANEQFF.

The V gene is TRBV2, the J gene TRBJ2-7; TCRdb's D gene call, TRBD1, goes unchecked for lack of DNA. The CDR3 totals 15 residues. The V gene's germline CDR1 is SNHLY and CDR2 FYNNEI. The CDR3: CASRLRDRGSDEQYF.